The text below deals with one TCR beta chain. The sample holds many counts of this clonotype. The clone's antigen remains unknown. No clone much larger than this one lies a single base away; base qualities are absent. The sample is drawn from a study of T cells in Graves' hyperthyroidism and ophthalmopathy (dated by TCRdb to the late 2010s). With regard to the full study: Peripheral blood was collected at initial diagnosis, before any treatment. An independent validation cohort of about 19 hyperthyroidism patients and 17 patients who later progressed to ophthalmopathy tested prospective prediction of ophthalmopathy. The 100 discovery patients were randomly split 7:3 into training and test sets. To identify distinguishing TCR V-J signatures, a discovery cohort of roughly 100 patients was used, comprising 43 with Graves' ophthalmopathy and 55 to 65 with stable Graves' hyperthyroidism. After blood sampling, hyperthyroidism patients were treated with methimazole at a starting dose of 30 mg daily, and ophthalmopathy patients were treated with high-dose intravenous methylprednisolone. The paper reports TCR Vbeta CDR3 sequencing of roughly 140 peripheral blood samples: under 45 ophthalmopathy, fewer than 85 hyperthyroidism and approximately 17 progressor patients. In about 6 Graves' hyperthyroidism patients, the study also compared T-cell repertoires from thyroid tissue with T-cell repertoires from blood. Broader findings and caveats from the paper: Blood samples also contained most of the expanded thyroid clonotypes (frequency above 0.001), which suggests that blood repertoires may reflect thyroid immune responses. In validation, progression to ophthalmopathy was predicted by the model with nearly 71% sensitivity and around 75% specificity, a median of approximately 6.5 months before onset. Ophthalmopathy was separated from stable hyperthyroidism by a 13 V-J signature model, with approximately 85% sensitivity and approximately 81% specificity obtained in cross-validation and 80%/75% obtained in testing. No statistical method was used to fix the sample size in advance, and group allocation was not hidden from the investigators.

TCR beta CDR3 regions were amplified from RNA transcripts. The TCR CDR3 was subjected to a first round of RT-PCR using the HTBI primer set and the Qiagen OneStep RT-PCR kit. The libraries were constructed in a second round of multiplex PCR and then size-selected and purified. The libraries were sequenced on an Illumina HiSeq2000 using paired-end 100 bp reads. In the authors' own workflow: Raw data were processed with SOAPnuke, discarding reads with adapters, uncalled bases, mean Phred below 15, or no exact constant-primer or identifier match. COPE v1.2.5 was used to merge high-quality paired reads, and clonotypes were defined as unique nucleotide sequences. MiTCR v1.1 was used to align clonotypes to the IMGT TRBV, TRBD and TRBJ reference segments. The analysis was restricted to V-J combinations with a frequency above 0.0001, which together covered roughly 99% of the repertoires. The TCS score was defined as the ratio of F50 (clonal expansion) to E x V (chaos), calculated using BLOSUM62-based TCRdist between CDR3 peptides within each V-J. Welch's t-statistics and random forest reduced around 550 V-J features to about 13, which were used in a naive Bayes classifier (R e1071). Using fastp at Q25 and MiXCR, TCRdb reprocessed the public reads and kept productive beta chains. Duplicate CDR3 protein sequences are folded into a single record with the most common DNA and genes. The V and J calls follow TCRdb's processing rather than the paper's. This sample comprises about 500,000 distinct CDR3 sequences, 15% to 20% of them detected only once. 17% of the sample is in the top ten clones.

Ophthalmopathy patients had moderately to severely active disease, with a Clinical Activity Score of 3 or more, a NOSPECS grade of 4 or more, and a disease duration of less than 3 months. Any patient with an uncontrolled infection, another autoimmune disease, pregnancy or lactation was excluded. Diagnoses were established on the basis of clinical symptoms, serum thyroxine and TRAb, thyroid ultrasound, and orbital computed tomography. PBMCs were separated from roughly 10 ml of fresh peripheral blood using Ficoll-Paque density gradient centrifugation. Trizol reagent was used to extract total RNA, and RNA quality was then checked on an Agilent 2100 Bioanalyzer. This clonotype originated in a woman aged 18-35 years with Graves' ophthalmopathy. Sequenced: blood.

The CDR3 amino acid sequence is: CASSLRRGRISNYGYTF. Here is the DNA: TGTGCCAGCAGCTTACGCAGGGGCCGAATTTCTAACTATGGCTACACCTTC. Rearrangement joined TRBV13 to TRBJ1-2, with TRBD1 as a weak D call on 6 bases. V is reduced by 2 bases and J by 0 bases, leaving a spacing of 16 bases between them. The CDR3 spans 17 residues, from the cysteine through the phenylalanine. Only CDR3 DNA is held: 51 bases, read in frame from base 1. Taken from the germline V gene (reference sequence), the CDR1 and CDR2 loops are PRHDT and FYEKMQ.